A selection of T cell receptor beta chains follows, all from one sample in a study of T-cell reconstitution after alpha-beta-depleted transplantation in children. TCRdb reprocessed the PCR reads with MiXCR, giving one entry per CDR3 protein. This sample carries fewer than 750,000 distinct CDR3 sequences, about 21% of them seen once, and the ten largest clones take 12% to 15%. The sample in question was PBMCs, mostly from graft donor cells, obtained 360 days after TCRalphabeta/CD19-depleted stem cell transplant. The receptors originated from a boy younger than two who had a stem cell transplant for acute myeloid leukemia, so the T cells may come from the graft donor. The CDR3 runs from the conserved cysteine through the conserved F or W. Each record gives: V gene, clone size, D gene, J gene, CDR3 protein, CDR3 DNA. D genes are given only for firm matches. Only some rows state a clone size, as once, few, many or a class for expanded clones.

>TRBV20-1|many|.|TRBJ2-2
CSAQTPNTGELFF
TGCAGTGCCCAAACTCCGAACACCGGGGAGCTGTTTTTT
>TRBV5-5|.|TRBD2|TRBJ2-3
CASSTGTSGRNTDTQYF
TGTGCCAGCAGCACCGGGACTAGCGGGAGAAACACAGATACGCAGTATTTT
>TRBV3-1|many|.|TRBJ2-6
CASRGTSLVGSGANVLTF
TGTGCCAGCAGGGGGACAAGCCTAGTAGGCTCTGGGGCCAACGTCCTGACTTTC
>TRBV19|many|TRBD2|TRBJ2-7
CASTQSGTPRDDEQYF
TGTGCCAGTACCCAAAGCGGGACTCCTAGAGATGACGAGCAGTACTTC
>TRBV29-1|.|TRBD1|TRBJ1-2
CSVVWGTGTGRGYTF
TGCAGCGTTGTGTGGGGGACCGGGACAGGCCGTGGCTACACCTTC
>TRBV4-3|.|.|TRBJ1-1
CASSGRTLAYTKEAFF
TGCGCCAGCAGCGGAAGGACCTTAGCGTACACAAAAGAAGCTTTCTTT
>TRBV20-1|.|TRBD1|TRBJ1-1
CSARDQGGTQAFF
TGCAGTGCTAGAGATCAGGGGGGGACCCAAGCTTTCTTT
>TRBV27|many|.|TRBJ1-1
CASSPASRNTEAFF
TGTGCCAGCAGCCCCGCGAGTAGGAACACTGAAGCTTTCTTT
>TRBV6-5|.|TRBD1|TRBJ1-1
CASSYAARTGAMNTEAFF
TGTGCCAGCAGTTACGCGGCCAGGACAGGGGCCATGAACACTGAAGCTTTCTTT
>TRBV18|many|.|TRBJ2-3
CASSPWVSTDTQYF
TGTGCCAGCTCACCATGGGTTAGCACAGATACGCAGTATTTT
>TRBV25-1|few|TRBD1|TRBJ2-5
CASSGGRTGPQETQYF
TGTGCCAGCAGTGGGGGTAGGACAGGGCCACAAGAGACCCAGTACTTC
>TRBV25-1|.|.|TRBJ2-1
CASSGPVASLENEQFF
TGTGCCAGCAGTGGACCTGTAGCCTCCTTGGAGAATGAGCAGTTCTTC
>TRBV12-3/TRBV12-4|.|TRBD2|TRBJ2-7
CASSIGLAGNYEQYF
TGTGCCAGCAGTATCGGACTAGCGGGGAACTACGAGCAGTACTTC